These 14 T cell receptor beta chains were all obtained from the same sample, sequenced in a study of control samples from healthy donors and cancer patients. Method: immunoSEQ multiplex PCR; TCRdb's copy keeps in-frame clones and lacks some. The sample gives about 89,000 clones, more than 70% of which show up once; 2% to 2.5% is in the top ten. Sequenced sample: blood. The origin of the receptors is a woman between 35 and 50 years old in good health.

The J gene is TRBJ1-1, the V gene TRBV13; D unresolved. V lost 0 bases to trimming and J lost 7 bases, with 6 bases between them. Germline V gives CDR1 PRHDT, CDR2 FYEKMQ (reference sequence). The length of the CDR3 is 12 residues. In DNA, the CDR3 is TGTGCCAGCAGCTTAGGTGAGAGTGAAGCTTTCTTT. This sequence encodes CASSLGESEAFF.

The chain has TRBV7-9 and TRBJ2-5, with 7 bases matching TRBD2. Germline loops: CDR1 SEHNR, CDR2 FQNEAQ (reference sequence). Germline trimming cut 5 bases from V and 7 bases from J; bases unmatched to any gene: 13. The CDR3 has 15 amino acids. The CDR3 DNA sequence: TGTGCCAGCAGCCTAGGATTGGGGACTAAAAGGACCCAGTACTTC. Residues: CASSLGLGTKRTQYF.

The chain combines TRBV6-2 or TRBV6-3 with TRBJ2-1; D possibly uses TRBD1 or TRBD2 (5 bases each). The CDR3 runs 16 residues. Between the trimmed V and J ends, which lost 5 bases and 0 bases, there was a span of 14 bases. Germline CDR1 and CDR2: MNHEY and SVGEGT. The CDR3 DNA reads as TGTGCCAGCAGTAAGGGACGGGGAAGCTCCTACAATGAGCAGTTCTTC. It codes for CASSKGRGSSYNEQFF.

In nucleotides, the CDR3 is TGTGCCAGCAGCCACCTCGTGGGCTCTGGAAACACCATATATTTT. Translating it yields CASSHLVGSGNTIYF. The gene calls are TRBV3-1 (or the pseudogene TRBV3-2) and TRBJ1-3; D gene unclear. There are 15 residues in the CDR3. The germline V gene has CDR1 LGHDT and CDR2 YNNKEL (reference sequence). Between the trimmed V and J ends, which lost 3 bases and 0 bases, there was a span of 9 bases.

The V call is TRBV7-2, the J call TRBJ2-7; 12 bases map to TRBD2. The CDR3 has 15 residues. Unmatched junction bases numbered 6, after V lost 5 bases and J lost 4 bases. The germline gives CDR1 SGHTA, CDR2 FQGNSA. The CDR3 loop is CASSTSGGPQYEQYF. The CDR3 DNA is TGTGCCAGCAGCACTAGCGGGGGGCCCCAGTACGAGCAGTACTTC.

The CDR3 region has the DNA TGCGCCAGCAGCCCCGGGCTAACCTACGGAGTGGGAGAGGATGAGCAGTTCTTC. It yields the protein CASSPGLTYGVGEDEQFF. V usage is TRBV4-1 and J usage is TRBJ2-1; D possibly corresponds to TRBD2 (5 bases). The CDR3 spans 18 residues. V lost 4 bases and J lost 8, with 27 bases in between. Per germline, CDR1 MGHRA and CDR2 YSYEKL.

The chain is built from TRBV10-3 and TRBJ2-5, with 10 bases aligning to TRBD2. Looked up from germline, CDR1 is ENHRY and CDR2 is SYGVKD. V dropped 2 bases and J dropped 5; count of bases not matched to a gene: 5. The CDR3 is made up of 15 amino acids. This chain's CDR3 is CAISEASGGKETQYF. In DNA form, the CDR3 reads TGTGCCATCAGTGAGGCTAGCGGGGGTAAGGAGACCCAGTACTTC.

This clone was counted a single time. The chain recombines TRBV4-2 with TRBJ2-2; D assignment may be TRBD1 or TRBD2 (6 bases each). This CDR3 has 14 amino acids. Germline V CDR1 and CDR2: LGHNA, YNFKEQ. Trimming shortened V by 2 bases and J by 3 bases, and 7 bases separated the two germline ends. The chain's CDR3 is CASSQRGDTGELFF. In nucleotides, the CDR3 is TGTGCCAGCAGCCAAAGGGGGGACACCGGGGAGCTGTTTTTT.

The chain carries TRBV5-4 and TRBJ2-7, with D tentatively TRBD1 (6 bases). Germline V gene data show CDR1 as SGHNT and CDR2 as YYREEE (reference sequence). Trimming stripped 1 base from V and 5 bases from J, with 10 bases between. The CDR3 contains 13 residues. CDR3 coding DNA: TGTGCCAGCAGCTTGAGTCAGGGGCACGAGCAGTACTTC. Its protein is CASSLSQGHEQYF.

The CDR3 nucleotides read TGTGCCAGTAGCCGCCTAACAGGGGGCGCAGGAGGAAACACCATATATTTT. Its translation: CASSRLTGGAGGNTIYF. This chain connects TRBV19 to TRBJ1-3; 9 nucleotides match TRBD1. The germline CDR1 and CDR2 sequences are LNHDA and SQIVND (reference sequence). This CDR3 has 17 amino acids. V was pared by 6 bases and J by 4 bases, with 13 bases of the junction left unmatched.

V and J are TRBV6-5 and TRBJ2-3, with D hard to call. Trimming shortened V by 5 bases and J by 0 bases, and 3 bases separated the two germline ends. The V gene's germline CDR1 is MNHEY and CDR2 SVGAGI. CDR3 length: 12 amino acids. The CDR3 region is CASSKSTDTQYF. Written as DNA, the CDR3 is TGTGCCAGCAGTAAAAGCACAGATACGCAGTATTTT.

This sequence joins TRBV2 and TRBJ2-2; a possible D gene is TRBD1 (5 bases). Trimming took off 8 bases at V and 5 bases at J, with 12 bases between the two ends. Per the germline V gene, CDR1 is SNHLY and CDR2 is FYNNEI. The CDR3 extends over 13 amino acids. CDR3 DNA sequence: TGTGCCAGCGGAGTCAGGGATACCGGGGAGCTGTTTTTT. Its translation: CASGVRDTGELFF.

The J gene is TRBJ1-5, the V gene TRBV6-5; TRBD1 agrees at 10 bases. Trimming took 6 bases from V and 4 from J; bases not matched to a gene: 6. The CDR3 sequence is 15 residues long. Germline V gives CDR1 MNHEY, CDR2 SVGAGI. The CDR3 DNA is TGTGCCAGCAGCGCCGGACAGGGGGTAAATCAGCCCCAGCATTTT. This gives the protein CASSAGQGVNQPQHF.

As DNA, the CDR3 is TGTGCCAGTACCCCAGGGGGGACAGTCCCCTTAAATCAGCCCCAGCATTTT. This translates into CASTPGGTVPLNQPQHF. This sequence joins TRBV19 and TRBJ1-5; 7 bases line up with TRBD1. Germline CDR1 LNHDA, CDR2 SQIVND (reference sequence). After removal of 7 bases from V and 4 bases from J, the junction contained 16 bases not matched to a gene. This CDR3 spans 17 amino acids.